The sequence of this T cell receptor beta chain was determined in a study of CD8 T cells in ankylosing spondylitis. Findings and caveats of the study: Characteristic, it appeared, of ankylosing spondylitis blood was a TCR beta motif of roughly eight highly homologous variants.

The V gene lost 8 bases and the J gene lost 1 base, with 14 bases spanning the gap. CDR1 and CDR2 (germline): SEHNR, FQNEAQ (reference sequence). CDR3 length: 14 residues. This clonotype was seen a handful of times. Its specificity is not known. TCRdb used MiXCR to reprocess the 5' RACE reads, holding one entry per CDR3 protein. There are 450,000 to 550,000 distinct CDR3 sequences in the sample; under 5.5% occur only once, and approximately 3.5% lies in the top ten. The receptor was isolated from a male donor with ankylosing spondylitis. The material sequenced was blood, either unsorted or a sorted T cell fraction (not recorded which). V usage is TRBV7-9 and J usage is TRBJ1-1; D is perhaps TRBD1 (5 bases). CDR3 nucleotide sequence: TGTGCCAGCTTCCAGGGTCGGGGGAACACTGAAGCTTTCTTT. Amino acids: CASFQGRGNTEAFF.